One sample yielded the 27 T cell receptor beta chains listed below, sequenced in a study of OX40 agonist ivuxolimab in advanced cancers. Sequencing used immunoSEQ multiplex PCR; TCRdb keeps in-frame clones, though not all of them. The table records tens of thousands of clones, approximately 83% of them present only once. The starting material was CD4+ or CD8+ T cells sorted from blood, obtained in a trial of the OX40 agonist ivuxolimab. These receptors all stem from an adult with an advanced solid tumor such as melanoma, head and neck, liver or kidney cancer.

J is TRBJ1-4 and V is TRBV18; D uncertain. CDR1 is KGHSH and CDR2 is LQKENI in the germline V gene. The length of the CDR3 is 14 residues. V dropped 3 bases and J dropped 6 bases, with 11 bases sitting between them. CDR3 sequence reads: CASSPRTADEKLFF. The CDR3 DNA follows: TGTGCCAGCTCACCTAGGACGGCTGATGAAAAACTGTTTTTT.

The V call is TRBV14, the J call TRBJ2-7, with D possibly matching TRBD1 (5 bases). Germline V gene sequence: CDR1 SGHDN, CDR2 FVKESK. With 4 bases removed from V and 6 bases from J, the gap between germline ends came to 16 bases. The CDR3 covers 14 residues. The chain's CDR3 is CASSLRKGFGEQYF. DNA of the CDR3: TGTGCCAGCAGCCTAAGAAAGGGGTTTGGCGAGCAGTACTTC.

The V and J genes are TRBV5-4 and TRBJ1-1; D is unclear. The length of the CDR3 is 13 residues. The germline gives CDR1 SGHNT, CDR2 YYREEE (reference sequence). DNA of the CDR3: TGTTCCGGTCGGGCCGGATTGAACACTGAAGCTTTCTTT. Translating it yields CSGRAGLNTEAFF.

The V call is TRBV5-1, the J call TRBJ2-1; TRBD2 matches 10 bases. The CDR3 totals 16 residues. The trim removed 0 bases at V and 4 bases at J, leaving 4 bases unmatched. Germline loops: CDR1 SGHRS, CDR2 YFSETQ. The CDR3: CASSLGSGGAYNEQFF. In DNA, the CDR3 is TGCGCCAGCAGCTTGGGGAGCGGGGGGGCGTACAATGAGCAGTTCTTC.

The sample holds a few counts of this clone. V usage is TRBV29-1 and J usage is TRBJ1-1, with D uncertain. CDR3 length: 13 amino acids. CDR1 SQVTM and CDR2 ANQGSEA come from the germline V gene. Trimming removed 0 bases from V and 1 base from J, with 6 bases in between. CDR3 residues: CSVEDRGNTEAFF. For the CDR3, the DNA is TGCAGCGTTGAAGATCGGGGGAACACTGAAGCTTTCTTT.

This clone was observed a handful of times. V and J are TRBV9 and TRBJ2-2, with 8 bases aligning to TRBD1. V was clipped by 5 bases and J by 4 bases; unmatched bases: 4. Germline lookup yields CDR1 SGDLS and CDR2 YYNGEE. CDR3 size: 14 residues. The CDR3 nucleotides read TGTGCCAGCAGAGGACAGGGTGGCACCGGGGAGCTGTTTTTT. Amino acid sequence: CASRGQGGTGELFF.

This clone was seen once. The V gene is TRBV7-8, the J gene TRBJ2-1, with D perhaps matching TRBD2 (7 bases). Germline CDR1 SGHVS, CDR2 FQNEAQ. The CDR3 has 15 amino acids. V was clipped by 1 base and J by 2 bases, with 9 bases between them. The CDR3 region has the DNA TGTGCCAGCAGCTTAGGGGGGGGCACCTACAATGAGCAGTTCTTC. The encoded protein is CASSLGGGTYNEQFF. Combining the CDR3 with reference TRBV7-8 and TRBJ2-1 gives the whole variable domain GAGVSQSPRYKVAKRGQDVALRCDPISGHVSLFWYQQALGQGPEFLTYFQNEAQLDKSGLPSDRFFAERPEGSVSTLKIQRTQQEDSAVYLCASSLGGGTYNEQFFGPGTRLTVL.

The V gene is TRBV19, the J gene TRBJ2-7; maybe TRBD2 (7 bases). This CDR3 is 13 amino acids long. Trimming stripped 7 bases from V and 4 bases from J, with 14 bases between. The V gene's germline CDR1 is LNHDA and CDR2 SQIVND (reference sequence). The CDR3: CASTPGRGYEQYF. In DNA, the CDR3 is TGTGCCAGTACCCCGGGGAGGGGGTACGAGCAGTACTTC.

The J gene is TRBJ1-2, the V gene TRBV6-5; no definite D call. Looked up from germline, CDR1 is MNHEY and CDR2 is SVGAGI. The CDR3 is 15 residues long. Trimming left V 4 bases short and J 3 bases short, with 15 bases between. The DNA for the CDR3 is TGTGCCAGCAGTTTTCGGGTTCTTGAACACTATGGCTACACCTTC. Its translation is CASSFRVLEHYGYTF.

The CDR3 here is CASSLRSGRTGELFF. In nucleotides, the CDR3 is TGTGCCAGCAGCTTACGTAGCGGGAGAACCGGGGAGCTGTTTTTT. The chain uses TRBV11-3 and TRBJ2-2; 9 bases line up with TRBD2. J gave up 5 bases and V 2 bases, and 3 bases lay outside the gene matches. This CDR3 contains 15 residues. The germline V gene encodes CDR1 SGHNT and CDR2 YENEEA.

The gene calls are TRBV19 and TRBJ1-5; tentatively, D is TRBD1 (6 bases). This CDR3 region has 15 residues. Per the germline V gene, CDR1 is LNHDA and CDR2 is SQIVND (reference sequence). Trimming stripped 3 bases from V and 0 bases from J, with 9 bases between. CDR3 in amino acids: CASSIAQGSNQPQHF. The CDR3 nucleotides are TGTGCCAGTAGTATCGCACAGGGTAGCAATCAGCCCCAGCATTTT.

The V and J genes are TRBV2 and TRBJ2-3; TRBD2 agrees at 8 bases. This CDR3 region has 15 residues. With 5 bases clipped from V and 2 bases from J, the junction kept 6 bases outside the gene matches. The V gene's germline CDR1 is SNHLY and CDR2 FYNNEI. In DNA form, the CDR3 reads TGTGCCAGCAGTCACCAGCGGGAGTACACAGATACGCAGTATTTT. Encoded protein: CASSHQREYTDTQYF. Looking up the rest from reference TRBV2 and TRBJ2-3 gives the full variable domain: EPEVTQTPSHQVTQMGQEVILRCVPISNHLYFYWYRQILGQKVEFLVSFYNNEISEKSEIFDDQFSVERPDGSNFTLKIRSTKLEDSAMYFCASSHQREYTDTQYFGPGTRLTVL.

This chain uses TRBV5-4 with TRBJ2-7; TRBD2 matches at 9 bases. The J segment lost 5 bases and the V segment lost 3 bases, leaving 6 bases of the junction unmatched. Germline V lookup: CDR1 SGHNT, CDR2 YYREEE (reference sequence). The CDR3 has 14 amino acids. This CDR3 is CASSSLAGKDEQYF. Written as DNA, the CDR3 is TGTGCCAGCAGCTCTCTAGCGGGGAAGGACGAGCAGTACTTC.

The chain joins TRBV30 to TRBJ1-2, with 11 positions matching TRBD1. The trim removed 0 bases at V and 4 bases at J, leaving 13 bases unmatched. The germline gives CDR1 GTSNPN, CDR2 SVGIG (reference sequence). The CDR3 is made up of 18 amino acids. CDR3 coding DNA: TGTGCCTGGAGTGTTGCAGGGGACAGGGGGAGACGTTCCTATGGCTACACCTTC. Its translation: CAWSVAGDRGRRSYGYTF.

Written as DNA, the CDR3 is TGTGCCAGCAGTGGAGCAGGGTGGGGCAATGAGCAGTTCTTC. Its protein product is CASSGAGWGNEQFF. This chain joins TRBV6-5 and TRBJ2-1, with D possibly matching TRBD1 (5 bases). The V end lost 5 bases, the J end lost 6 bases, and 14 bases lay between the germline ends. The CDR3 spans 14 residues. Germline loops: CDR1 MNHEY, CDR2 SVGAGI.

V is TRBV10-3 and J is TRBJ2-1; TRBD1 might be the D (5 bases). Trimming took off 2 bases at V and 3 bases at J, with 8 bases between the two ends. Per germline, CDR1 ENHRY and CDR2 SYGVKD. This CDR3 has 14 residues. This CDR3 reads CAISERDSYNEQFF. CDR3 nucleotides: TGTGCCATCAGTGAGCGAGACAGCTACAATGAGCAGTTCTTC.

This chain joins TRBV30 and TRBJ1-1, with TRBD1 as a possible D gene (6 bases). This CDR3 is 16 amino acids long. The V gene's germline CDR1 is GTSNPN and CDR2 SVGIG (reference sequence). V was cut by 1 base and J by 1 base, with 16 bases left in between. The CDR3, as DNA: TGTGCCTGGAGTGGGGGGCCCGGAGGTCAGAACACTGAAGCTTTCTTT. As protein: CAWSGGPGGQNTEAFF.

This clone was seen just once. This rearrangement joins TRBV15 to TRBJ2-3; D tentatively fits TRBD1 or TRBD2 (6 bases each). The CDR3 loop spans 14 amino acids. V was clipped by 4 bases and J by 0 bases, with 8 bases between them. The V gene's germline CDR1 is LNHNV and CDR2 YYDKDF (reference sequence). The CDR3 bases are TGTGCCACCAGCATCGGGGGCAGCACAGATACGCAGTATTTT. Amino acid sequence: CATSIGGSTDTQYF. The entire variable domain, with the rest obtained from reference TRBV15 and TRBJ2-3, is as follows: DAMVIQNPRYQVTQFGKPVTLSCSQTLNHNVMYWYQQKSSQAPKLLFHYYDKDFNNEADTPDNFQSRRPNTSFCFLDIRSPGLGDTAMYLCATSIGGSTDTQYFGPGTRLTVL.

The rearrangement links TRBV7-3 to TRBJ1-1; D may be TRBD1 (5 bases). CDR3 length: 13 amino acids. V gave up 4 bases and J gave up 3 bases, with 9 bases separating them. CDR1 and CDR2 from the germline V gene are SGHTA and FQGTGA. The CDR3 DNA sequence: TGTGCCAGCAGCTCGGGGGGAGACACTGAAGCTTTCTTT. Translating gives CASSSGGDTEAFF.

V usage is TRBV6-5 and J usage is TRBJ1-5, with D possibly TRBD1 on 6 matching bases. In germline, CDR1 is MNHEY, CDR2 SVGAGI. V was pared by 2 bases and J by 4 bases, with 6 bases between. The CDR3 totals 13 residues. The CDR3 spells CASSYGQNQPQHF. The CDR3 DNA sequence: TGTGCCAGCAGTTACGGACAGAATCAGCCCCAGCATTTT.

This rearrangement joins TRBV28 to TRBJ2-7, with D maybe TRBD1 (6 bases). The CDR3 runs 13 residues. CDR1 is MDHEN and CDR2 is SYDVKM in the germline V gene. V was clipped by 2 bases and J by 4 bases, with 9 bases between them. CDR3 sequence: CASSLPTGYEQYF. DNA for the CDR3: TGTGCCAGCAGTTTACCCACAGGGTACGAGCAGTACTTC.

The chain couples TRBV2 to TRBJ2-3; 7 nucleotides line up with TRBD1. The ends lost 3 bases at V and 8 bases at J; junction bases unmatched: 8. In germline, CDR1 is SNHLY, CDR2 FYNNEI. The CDR3 covers 14 residues. Here the CDR3 DNA reads TGTGCCAGCAGTGAGGGGTTGGGACAGTCTACGCAGTATTTT. Amino acids: CASSEGLGQSTQYF.

This clone occurred a few times. CDR3 DNA: TGTGCCAGCAGCTTAAGGAACAGGGATCTTTCATGGGGCTACACCTTC. This translates into CASSLRNRDLSWGYTF. The rearrangement uses TRBV7-2 and TRBJ1-2; D possibly corresponds to TRBD1 (6 bases). Between the trimmed V and J ends, which lost 2 bases and 8 bases, there was a span of 21 bases. This CDR3 has 16 residues. Germline-derived CDR1 and CDR2 are SGHTA and FQGNSA. Variable domain in full (rest from reference TRBV7-2 and TRBJ1-2): GAGVSQSPSNKVTEKGKDVELRCDPISGHTALYWYRQSLGQGLEFLIYFQGNSAPDKSGLPSDRFSAERTGGSVSTLTIQRTQQEDSAVYLCASSLRNRDLSWGYTFGSGTRLTVV.

This CDR3 is CASIRTGYEQYF. The CDR3 region has the DNA TGTGCCAGCATCAGAACCGGCTACGAGCAGTACTTC. This chain connects TRBV6-1 to TRBJ2-7, with D unresolved. There are 12 residues in the CDR3. Per germline, CDR1 MNHNS and CDR2 SASEGT. The V end was cut by 7 bases, the J end by 3 bases, with 10 bases between.

This clone was picked up a small number of times. This chain connects TRBV7-9 to TRBJ2-7, with D maybe TRBD1 (6 bases). V dropped 5 bases and J dropped 0 bases, with 17 bases sitting between them. This CDR3 contains 16 residues. Per the germline V gene, CDR1 is SEHNR and CDR2 is FQNEAQ (reference sequence). CDR3 coding DNA: TGTGCCAGCAGCCCAGGGACAAGGGAAAGCTCCTACGAGCAGTACTTC. The encoded protein is CASSPGTRESSYEQYF.

The CDR3, as DNA: TGTGCCAGCAGTTCGGACAGGGGGTCGATTTCACCCCTCCACTTT. Translated, it gives CASSSDRGSISPLHF. V is TRBV6-6 and J is TRBJ1-6, with 10 positions matching TRBD1. CDR3 size: 15 residues. CDR1 is MNHNY and CDR2 is SVGAGI in the germline V gene (reference sequence). V trimming: 4 bases; J trimming: 9 bases; junction bases outside the gene matches: 6.

The J gene is TRBJ2-3, the V gene TRBV19, with D possibly TRBD1 on 6 matching bases. The V end lost 7 bases, the J end lost 1 base, and 15 bases lay between the germline ends. The CDR3 is 15 residues long. Germline CDR1 is LNHDA and CDR2 is SQIVND (reference sequence). In DNA form, the CDR3 reads TGTGCCAGTATGATCCGACAGGCAGGCACAGATACGCAGTATTTT. Protein: CASMIRQAGTDTQYF. The variable domain in full, with the rest retrieved from reference TRBV19 and TRBJ2-3, is DGGITQSPKYLFRKEGQNVTLSCEQNLNHDAMYWYRQDPGQGLRLIYYSQIVNDFQKGDIAEGYSVSREKKESFPLTVTSAQKNPTAFYLCASMIRQAGTDTQYFGPGTRLTVL.